Listed here are 24 T cell receptor beta chains from one sample, sequenced in a study of beta chain features in type 1 diabetes. Broader study findings: There was a moderate but significant shortening of TCRB CDR3s in all four CD4+ subsets of Type 1 diabetes patients.

Antigens for these TCRs are unknown. TCRB transcripts that were expressed got sequenced, as all of the isolated RNA had been reverse transcribed. Clones were read by immunoSEQ multiplex PCR, and TCRdb kept only the in-frame ones, dropping some. The table has more than 250,000 clones, 14% seen once. The material sequenced was naive CD4+ T cells from blood. All receptors derive from a young man with type 1 diabetes.

CDR3 amino acids: CASSLTSGRAREETQYF. Here the CDR3 DNA reads TGTGCCAGCAGCTTAACTAGCGGGAGGGCCAGGGAAGAGACCCAGTACTTC. The chain couples TRBV5-4 to TRBJ2-5; the match to TRBD2 covers 13 bases. Trimming at V came to 2 bases and at J to 3 bases, leaving 7 bases not matched to a gene. Germline lookup yields CDR1 SGHNT and CDR2 YYREEE (reference sequence). This CDR3 spans 17 amino acids.

This clone has a handful of counts. The V call is TRBV7-2, the J call TRBJ2-7; TRBD1 might be the D (5 bases). Germline CDR1 and CDR2: SGHTA and FQGNSA. This CDR3 comprises 14 residues. V was trimmed by 2 bases and J by 3 bases, leaving 11 bases between them. The CDR3 spells CASSLSRGNYEQYF. CDR3 coding DNA: TGTGCCAGCAGCTTAAGTAGGGGCAACTACGAGCAGTACTTC.

The rearrangement joins TRBV5-1 to TRBJ2-7; TRBD1 matches at 8 bases. Unmatched junction bases numbered 2, after V lost 3 bases and J lost 0 bases. There are 14 residues in the CDR3. CDR1 and CDR2 (germline): SGHRS, YFSETQ. The CDR3 sequence: CASSSGQGSYEQYF. CDR3 coding DNA: TGCGCCAGCAGCTCCGGACAGGGCTCCTACGAGCAGTACTTC. Together with reference TRBV5-1 and TRBJ2-7, the CDR3 gives the full variable domain: KAGVTQTPRYLIKTRGQQVTLSCSPISGHRSVSWYQQTPGQGLQFLFEYFSETQRNKGNFPGRFSGRQFSNSRSEMNVSTLELGDSALYLCASSSGQGSYEQYFGPGTRLTVT.

This clone was seen only a few times. The chain links TRBV5-4 to TRBJ2-3; TRBD1 matches 7 bases. The V gene end was trimmed by 4 bases and the J gene end by 2 bases; junction bases not matched to a gene: 10. The CDR3 extends over 16 amino acids. Germline CDR1 and CDR2: SGHNT and YYREEE (reference sequence). The DNA for the CDR3 is TGTGCCAGCAGCCCTGAATTGGACAGGACCACAGATACGCAGTATTTT. It encodes CASSPELDRTTDTQYF.

The chain employs TRBV29-1 and TRBJ2-7, with 8 bases aligning to TRBD1. V lost 6 bases, J lost 7 bases, and 8 bases stayed unmatched. Germline V lookup: CDR1 SQVTM, CDR2 ANQGSEA. CDR3 size: 12 residues. The CDR3 DNA sequence: TGCAGCGTCGCGACAGGGGTGGGAGAGCAGTACTTC. Translating it yields CSVATGVGEQYF.

V gene TRBV29-1 combines with J gene TRBJ1-2; 7 nucleotides align to TRBD1. Unmatched junction bases numbered 13, after V lost 6 bases and J lost 3 bases. The CDR3 length is 15 residues. The germline CDR1 and CDR2 sequences are SQVTM and ANQGSEA. The CDR3 DNA reads as TGCAGCGTCGACCAACTGGGACAGTACGACTATGGCTACACCTTC. Its protein product is CSVDQLGQYDYGYTF.

The DNA for the CDR3 is TGTGCCAGCAGCTTAGTAGACAGGGTCACAGATACGCAGTATTTT. It encodes CASSLVDRVTDTQYF. The chain carries TRBV7-2 and TRBJ2-3; 7 positions agree with TRBD1. The CDR3 is 15 residues long. Trimming at V came to 1 base and at J to 2 bases, leaving 3 bases not matched to a gene. The germline CDR1 and CDR2 sequences are SGHTA and FQGNSA.

Comments on this clone: The same CDR3 arises from other DNA sequences in this sample as well. The chain couples TRBV28 to TRBJ2-5; 7 positions match TRBD1. V lost 4 bases to trimming and J lost 2 bases; unmatched junction nucleotides: 7. The V gene's germline CDR1 is MDHEN and CDR2 SYDVKM. The CDR3 is made up of 15 amino acids. This CDR3 is CASSSAGTVQETQYF. The DNA for the CDR3 is TGTGCCAGCAGTTCCGCCGGGACAGTGCAAGAGACCCAGTACTTC.

V usage is TRBV30 and J usage is TRBJ2-2; 10 nucleotides match TRBD2. Germline V gene lookup returns CDR1 GTSNPN and CDR2 SVGIG (reference sequence). The CDR3 loop spans 16 amino acids. V lost 2 bases to trimming and J lost 3 bases; unmatched junction nucleotides: 6. This chain's CDR3 is CAWSLPGLAYTGELFF. The DNA of the CDR3 is TGTGCCTGGAGTCTTCCGGGACTAGCGTACACCGGGGAGCTGTTTTTT. Looking up the rest from reference TRBV30 and TRBJ2-2 gives the full variable domain: SQTIHQWPATLVQPVGSPLSLECTVEGTSNPNLYWYRQAAGRGLQLLFYSVGIGQISSEVPQNLSASRPQDRQFILSSKKLLLSDSGFYLCAWSLPGLAYTGELFFGEGSRLTVL.

The V gene is TRBV5-1, the J gene TRBJ1-1; D uncertain. V was cut by 0 bases and J by 1 base, with 7 bases left in between. The CDR3 is made up of 14 amino acids. Germline CDR1 reads SGHRS; CDR2 reads YFSETQ. The CDR3 bases are TGCGCCAGCAGCTTGGATGCGGGGAACACTGAAGCTTTCTTT. Encoded protein: CASSLDAGNTEAFF.

This clone was detected a few times. This chain uses TRBV5-4 with TRBJ2-7; 11 positions agree with TRBD1. The ends lost 5 bases at V and 0 bases at J; junction bases unmatched: 10. CDR1 is SGHNT and CDR2 is YYREEE in the germline V gene (reference sequence). The CDR3 runs to 17 residues. The CDR3 sequence is CASSRTGGGISSYEQYF. The DNA of the CDR3 is TGTGCCAGCAGTAGGACAGGGGGCGGCATTAGCTCCTACGAGCAGTACTTC. Together with reference TRBV5-4 and TRBJ2-7, the CDR3 gives the full variable domain: ETGVTQSPTHLIKTRGQQVTLRCSSQSGHNTVSWYQQALGQGPQFIFQYYREEENGRGNFPPRFSGLQFPNYSSELNVNALELDDSALYLCASSRTGGGISSYEQYFGPGTRLTVT.

The CDR3 bases are TGCGCCAGCAGCTTGGAGGGGGACAGAAGTTATTTGCTGTATTTT. Protein product: CASSLEGDRSYLLYF. V and J are TRBV5-1 and TRBJ2-3; TRBD1 matches at 7 bases. The CDR3 has 15 residues. Germline-derived CDR1 and CDR2 are SGHRS and YFSETQ. Unmatched junction bases numbered 15, after V lost 0 bases and J lost 14 bases.

This clone was counted a few times. Other nucleotide sequences from this sample produce the same CDR3. The J gene is TRBJ2-7, the V gene TRBV20-1; D is perhaps TRBD1 (6 bases). The V and J ends lost 6 bases and 3 bases respectively, with 9 bases between them. CDR1 and CDR2 from the germline V gene are DFQATT and SNEGSKA (reference sequence). The CDR3 extends over 11 amino acids. The CDR3: CSARDNYEQYF. In DNA form, the CDR3 reads TGCAGTGCCCGGGACAACTACGAGCAGTACTTC.

V is TRBV6-6 and J is TRBJ2-7; 8 bases agree with TRBD2. Losses at the gene ends were 10 bases for V and 5 bases for J; bases not matched to a gene: 1. Germline-derived CDR1 and CDR2 are MNHNY and SVGAGI (reference sequence). This CDR3 is 10 amino acids long. The CDR3 loop reads CATGRDEQYF. The CDR3 DNA reads TGTGCCACCGGGAGGGACGAGCAGTACTTC.

This clone has more than one count but fewer than ten. The rearrangement joins TRBV29-1 to TRBJ2-1; 8 positions agree with TRBD2. In germline, CDR1 is SQVTM, CDR2 ANQGSEA. V was clipped by 0 bases and J by 4 bases; unmatched bases: 2. The CDR3 is 14 residues long. For the CDR3, the DNA is TGCAGCGTTGAAGACATAGCGGGGTACAATGAGCAGTTCTTC. It translates to CSVEDIAGYNEQFF.

CDR3 in DNA: TGTGCCAGCTCACCAAAACAAGGCGGGCAAGAGACCCAGTACTTC. Translated, it gives CASSPKQGGQETQYF. The gene calls are TRBV18 and TRBJ2-5; a weak D match, TRBD2 (5 bases). V lost 2 bases and J 2 bases, leaving 12 bases between the germline ends. The CDR3 consists of 15 residues. Germline V gives CDR1 KGHSH, CDR2 LQKENI.

Only a few counts were recorded for this clone. The rearrangement uses TRBV27 and TRBJ2-1; TRBD2 agrees at 9 bases. Germline V gene lookup returns CDR1 MNHEY and CDR2 SMNVEV (reference sequence). This CDR3 is built from 16 residues. The V segment lost 4 bases and the J segment 4 bases; nucleotides outside the gene matches: 8. CDR3 region: CASSSASGTGYNEQFF. In DNA, the CDR3 is TGTGCCAGCAGTTCCGCTAGCGGGACCGGGTACAATGAGCAGTTCTTC.

The chain carries TRBV19 and TRBJ1-5, with D hard to call. CDR1 is LNHDA and CDR2 is SQIVND in the germline V gene (reference sequence). Deletions cut 5 bases from V and 0 bases from J, with 11 bases between. This CDR3 comprises 15 residues. As DNA, the CDR3 is TGTGCCAGTAGTGTCCAGCGTTATAGCAATCAGCCCCAGCATTTT. Protein product: CASSVQRYSNQPQHF.

The chain employs TRBV7-2 and TRBJ2-4; D not certain. V was pared by 2 bases and J by 15 bases, with 11 bases between. From germline, CDR1 is SGHTA and CDR2 FQGNSA. This CDR3 spans 11 amino acids. The CDR3 reads CASSLFSRLYF. In DNA form, the CDR3 reads TGTGCCAGCAGCTTATTTTCCCGACTGTACTTC.

This clone has only a few counts. This chain connects TRBV5-6 to TRBJ1-2; the D gene is possibly TRBD1 (5 bases). The CDR3 length is 15 residues. V was shortened by 4 bases and J by 6 bases, with 19 bases between the two germline ends. The germline CDR1 and CDR2 sequences are SGHDT and YYEEEE. The CDR3 protein is CASSHQSGFSDGYTF. CDR3 bases: TGTGCCAGCAGCCACCAATCAGGGTTTTCGGATGGCTACACCTTC. Full variable domain (rest looked up from reference TRBV5-6 and TRBJ1-2): DAGVTQSPTHLIKTRGQQVTLRCSPKSGHDTVSWYQQALGQGPQFIFQYYEEEERQRGNFPDRFSGHQFPNYSSELNVNALLLGDSALYLCASSHQSGFSDGYTFGSGTRLTVV.

The V and J genes are TRBV2 and TRBJ2-1; 10 positions agree with TRBD2. CDR3 length equals 13 residues. V shed 6 bases and J 10 bases; nucleotides not matched to a gene: 6. Per the germline V gene, CDR1 is SNHLY and CDR2 is FYNNEI. CDR3 sequence reads: CASRGLAGEEQFF. For the CDR3, the DNA is TGTGCCAGCAGGGGGCTAGCGGGAGAGGAGCAGTTCTTC.

V gene TRBV18 combines with J gene TRBJ2-5; 9 bases are a match to TRBD2. J lost 2 bases, V lost 1 base, and 5 bases had no gene match. Germline V gene sequence: CDR1 KGHSH, CDR2 LQKENI. The CDR3 is 16 residues long. The CDR3 region has the DNA TGTGCCAGCTCACCACGGTGGACTAGCGTACAAGAGACCCAGTACTTC. Translating it yields CASSPRWTSVQETQYF.

This clone was seen more than once but under ten times. The rearrangement links TRBV7-3 to TRBJ2-2; 8 nucleotides match TRBD1. The CDR3 extends over 14 amino acids. V dropped 5 bases and J dropped 6; count of bases not matched to a gene: 5. Germline CDR1 is SGHTA and CDR2 is FQGTGA. This CDR3 is CASSIQGGAGELFF. In DNA form, the CDR3 reads TGTGCCAGCAGCATACAGGGGGGCGCCGGGGAGCTGTTTTTT.

The chain couples TRBV7-2 to TRBJ2-1; D is possibly TRBD1 (5 bases). CDR3 size: 13 residues. Germline loops: CDR1 SGHTA, CDR2 FQGNSA. V was trimmed by 5 bases and J by 5 bases, leaving 10 bases between them. The DNA for the CDR3 is TGTGCCAGCAGCGTTTACAGGAACAATGAGCAGTTCTTC. Residues: CASSVYRNNEQFF.